These 13 T cell receptor beta chains came from one sample sequenced in a study of blood T cell repertoires in COVID-19. Sequencing used immunoSEQ multiplex PCR; TCRdb keeps in-frame clones, though not all of them. The sample yields around 78,000 clones, 80% to 90% seen once. Sequenced: peripheral blood. These receptors were collected from a man aged 45-65 years with active COVID-19.

V gene TRBV19 combines with J gene TRBJ1-1; 9 bases are a match to TRBD1. J lost 4 bases, V lost 6 bases, and 9 bases had no gene match. The CDR3 spans 15 residues. Germline V gene lookup returns CDR1 LNHDA and CDR2 SQIVND (reference sequence). The CDR3 region is CASSRTQGARTEAFF. The CDR3 DNA follows: TGTGCCAGTAGCCGAACACAGGGGGCGCGCACTGAAGCTTTCTTT.

The chain carries TRBV5-6 and TRBJ1-2; 7 positions agree with TRBD1. V shed 2 bases, J shed 5 bases, and the junction held 6 bases outside the gene matches. The germline gives CDR1 SGHDT, CDR2 YYEEEE. The CDR3 is 14 residues long. The DNA for the CDR3 is TGTGCCAGCAGCTTTGGGACAGAAGAGTATGGCTACACCTTC. Its translation is CASSFGTEEYGYTF.

This chain connects TRBV14 to TRBJ2-7, with a weak D call TRBD1 (6 bases). The CDR3 contains 14 residues. Germline CDR1 SGHDN, CDR2 FVKESK. Trimming pared 4 bases from V and 1 base from J, leaving 11 bases between. The CDR3 coding sequence is TGTGCCAGCAGCCGAAGGGACATATCCTACGAGCAGTACTTC. This gives the protein CASSRRDISYEQYF.

The sample holds one count of this clone. The J gene is TRBJ2-1, the V gene TRBV21-1; the table's D call of TRBD2 was not tested on the DNA. TRBV21-1 represents a pseudogene. The CDR3 loop spans 18 amino acids. In DNA, the CDR3 is TGTGCCAGCAGCAAAGCGCTGTGGAACGGGGGGAGGTACAATGAGCAGTTCTTC. Its translation is CASSKALWNGGRYNEQFF.

V and J are TRBV5-1 and TRBJ2-1; D might be TRBD2 (6 bases). CDR1 and CDR2 from the germline V gene are SGHRS and YFSETQ. This CDR3 comprises 13 residues. V was shortened by 3 bases and J by 8 bases, with 12 bases between the two germline ends. The CDR3 sequence is CASSSQAGDEQFF. CDR3 nucleotide sequence: TGCGCCAGCAGCTCCCAAGCGGGTGATGAGCAGTTCTTC.

As concerns this clone: The sample holds other DNA sequences that translate to the same CDR3. The genes are TRBV6-2 or TRBV6-3 and TRBJ1-1, with TRBD1 identical over 10 bases. Trimming cost V 2 bases and J 6 bases; bases outside gene matches: 3. From germline, CDR1 is MNHEY and CDR2 SVGEGT. The CDR3 has 14 amino acids. The CDR3 region is CASSYTGQGAEAFF. The DNA for the CDR3 is TGTGCCAGCAGTTACACCGGACAGGGGGCTGAAGCTTTCTTT.

The chain recombines TRBV5-5 with TRBJ1-6; 8 bases are a match to TRBD1. Trimming cost V 2 bases and J 13 bases; bases outside gene matches: 17. The germline V gene encodes CDR1 SGHKS and CDR2 YYEKEE (reference sequence). The CDR3 length is 17 residues. The CDR3: CASSLTSGTGYRWPLHF. The DNA of the CDR3 is TGTGCCAGCAGCTTAACTTCCGGGACAGGTTATAGGTGGCCCCTCCACTTT. Supplemented by reference TRBV5-5 and TRBJ1-6, the full variable domain reads DAGVTQSPTHLIKTRGQQVTLRCSPISGHKSVSWYQQVLGQGPQFIFQYYEKEERGRGNFPDRFSARQFPNYSSELNVNALLLGDSALYLCASSLTSGTGYRWPLHFGNGTRLTVT.

This chain joins TRBV28 and TRBJ2-1, with 9 positions matching TRBD2. CDR3 length: 16 residues. The germline V gene encodes CDR1 MDHEN and CDR2 SYDVKM. V shed 8 bases, J shed 4 bases, and the junction held 12 bases outside the gene matches. The CDR3 coding sequence is TGTGCCAGCTTAGGGGGTAGCGGGGGATCGTACAATGAGCAGTTCTTC. The encoded protein is CASLGGSGGSYNEQFF.

The V gene is TRBV4-3, the J gene TRBJ1-6, with 8 bases aligning to TRBD1. CDR1 LGHNA and CDR2 YSLEER come from the germline V gene. There are 18 residues in the CDR3. Losses at the gene ends were 0 bases for V and 14 bases for J; bases not matched to a gene: 18. The CDR3: CASSQDYGFFDTGGSLHF. The DNA for the CDR3 is TGCGCCAGCAGCCAAGATTATGGTTTCTTTGACACAGGGGGATCCCTCCACTTT.

The rearrangement uses TRBV19 and TRBJ1-2; D ambiguous. The V end lost 5 bases, the J end lost 3 bases, and 16 bases lay between the germline ends. Germline lookup yields CDR1 LNHDA and CDR2 SQIVND (reference sequence). This CDR3 has 15 amino acids. CDR3 sequence: CASSLGWSGDYGYTF. DNA of the CDR3: TGTGCCAGTAGTCTTGGATGGTCCGGGGACTATGGCTACACCTTC.

This chain links TRBV5-4 with TRBJ1-2; possibly TRBD1 for D (5 bases). Germline V gives CDR1 SGHNT, CDR2 YYREEE (reference sequence). The germline V and J ends were trimmed by 3 bases and 7 bases, with 16 bases remaining between them. The CDR3 contains 14 residues. The chain's CDR3 is CASSSRRDVGGYTF. As DNA, the CDR3 is TGTGCCAGCAGCTCCCGGCGGGACGTGGGTGGCTACACCTTC.

A few counts support this clone. This sequence joins TRBV27 and TRBJ2-7; 11 bases align to TRBD1. V was pared by 5 bases and J by 5 bases, with 8 bases of the junction left unmatched. This CDR3 contains 15 residues. Germline V gives CDR1 MNHEY, CDR2 SMNVEV (reference sequence). This CDR3 is CASSPGTGGWNEQYF. CDR3 sequence (DNA): TGTGCCAGCAGTCCGGGGACAGGGGGTTGGAACGAGCAGTACTTC.

The CDR3 sequence: CASSLRGWAEAGPDTQYF. The CDR3 DNA reads TGTGCCAGCAGCTTGCGGGGATGGGCGGAAGCGGGTCCAGATACGCAGTATTTT. The chain recombines TRBV5-5 with TRBJ2-3, with D possibly TRBD2 on 6 matching bases. CDR3 length equals 18 residues. Germline-derived CDR1 and CDR2 are SGHKS and YYEKEE (reference sequence). The germline V and J ends were trimmed by 1 base and 4 bases, with 22 bases remaining between them.